A selection of T cell receptor beta chains follows, all from one sample in a study of tumor T cells in aggressive B-cell lymphoma. TCRdb's table, derived via immunoSEQ multiplex PCR, lists solely in-frame clones and lacks some. The profile covers about 3,300 clones, with 86% appearing a single time and roughly 6% taken by the ten largest. Sequencing used tumor tissue. The origin of the receptors is an adult with diffuse large B cell lymphoma. Each CDR3 is given with its conserved first and last residue. The D gene is left open where the match is weak. A clone size is listed for some rows: how often the clone was seen (once, few, many), or a class if it is expanded.

v_call: TRBV28; d_call: TRBD1; j_call: TRBJ1-1; clone_size: NA; cdr3_nt: TGTGCCAGCAGCTCTCCGGGACAGGGACATCTTGGCACTGAAGCTTTCTTT; cdr3_aa: CASSSPGQGHLGTEAFF
v_call: TRBV14; d_call: TRBD1; j_call: TRBJ2-2; clone_size: NA; cdr3_nt: TGTGCCAGCAGCCAAAAACGGGGAACAGGGGACACCGGGGAGCTGTTTTTT; cdr3_aa: CASSQKRGTGDTGELFF
v_call: TRBV7-2; d_call: TRBD2; j_call: TRBJ2-7; clone_size: once; cdr3_nt: TGTGCCAGCAGTAGGAGCGGGAGGACCGAGCAGTACTTC; cdr3_aa: CASSRSGRTEQYF
v_call: TRBV7-2; d_call: TRBD2; j_call: TRBJ2-5; clone_size: NA; cdr3_nt: TGTGCCAGCAGCTTTGTAGCGGGAGTTGGGTTCCAAGAGACCCAGTACTTC; cdr3_aa: CASSFVAGVGFQETQYF
v_call: TRBV9; d_call: NA; j_call: TRBJ2-3; clone_size: NA; cdr3_nt: TGTGCCAGCAGCGCCAGAGATACGCAGTATTTT; cdr3_aa: CASSARDTQYF
v_call: TRBV19; d_call: NA; j_call: TRBJ1-5; clone_size: NA; cdr3_nt: TGTGCCAGTAGTATCCCCCAAGGGGTCGGCAATCAGCCCCAGCATTTT; cdr3_aa: CASSIPQGVGNQPQHF
v_call: TRBV5-1; d_call: TRBD2; j_call: TRBJ2-7; clone_size: NA; cdr3_nt: TGCGCCAGCAGCTTGGGTTCTCCTGAAGGCGGGGGGGAGCAGTACTTC; cdr3_aa: CASSLGSPEGGGEQYF
v_call: TRBV11-2; d_call: NA; j_call: TRBJ1-2; clone_size: NA; cdr3_nt: TGTGCCAGCAGCTTAGTTACTAACTATGGCTACACCTTC; cdr3_aa: CASSLVTNYGYTF
v_call: TRBV4-2; d_call: NA; j_call: TRBJ1-4; clone_size: NA; cdr3_nt: TGTGCCAGCAGCCCTCGTCCCGGTAATGAAAAACTGTTTTTT; cdr3_aa: CASSPRPGNEKLFF
v_call: TRBV27; d_call: NA; j_call: TRBJ1-1; clone_size: NA; cdr3_nt: TGTGCCAGCAGTTTATCGAGGACATTCGAAGCTTTCTTT; cdr3_aa: CASSLSRTFEAFF
v_call: TRBV6-1; d_call: NA; j_call: TRBJ1-1; clone_size: NA; cdr3_nt: TGTGCCAGCGGGGCGACAATGAACACTGAAGCTTTCTTT; cdr3_aa: CASGATMNTEAFF
v_call: TRBV27; d_call: NA; j_call: TRBJ2-7; clone_size: NA; cdr3_nt: TGTGCCAGCAGTACCGGGACAAGAAGCTACGAGCAGTACTTC; cdr3_aa: CASSTGTRSYEQYF
v_call: TRBV9; d_call: TRBD1; j_call: TRBJ1-1; clone_size: NA; cdr3_nt: TGTGCCAGCAGCACATGGACAGGCGGTGAAGCTTTCTTT; cdr3_aa: CASSTWTGGEAFF
v_call: TRBV13; d_call: NA; j_call: TRBJ1-1; clone_size: NA; cdr3_nt: TGTGCCAGCAGCTTAATCAGGTCTGAAGCTTTCTTT; cdr3_aa: CASSLIRSEAFF
v_call: TRBV2; d_call: TRBD1; j_call: TRBJ1-6; clone_size: NA; cdr3_nt: TGTGCCAGCAGCGCCGACAGGGGTTATTCACCCCTCCACTTT; cdr3_aa: CASSADRGYSPLHF
v_call: TRBV29-1; d_call: TRBD1; j_call: TRBJ1-4; clone_size: NA; cdr3_nt: TGCAGCGTTCGGACAGGGACTAAACTGTTTTTT; cdr3_aa: CSVRTGTKLFF
v_call: TRBV19; d_call: TRBD2; j_call: TRBJ2-2; clone_size: NA; cdr3_nt: TGTGCCAGTAGTAGGATAACCGGGACTAGCACCACCGGGGAGCTGTTTTTT; cdr3_aa: CASSRITGTSTTGELFF